This entry describes one T cell receptor beta chain. No antigen is known for it. This sample was included in a study of T cell clones after liver transplantation. General study results and limits: Graft donor-reactive T cells possibly entered the graft instead of undergoing deletion. Donor-reactive sequences fell more than third party-reactive ones, suggesting partial deletion.

This CDR3 is 17 amino acids long. CDR1 and CDR2 from the germline V gene are SGHAT and FQNNGV. The trim removed 7 bases at V and 5 bases at J, leaving 18 bases unmatched. The repertoire was sequenced with immunoSEQ multiplex PCR; TCRdb's copy has only in-frame clones and lacks some. The sample lists 65,000 to 85,000 clones, around 80% occurring once. V usage is TRBV11-2 and J usage is TRBJ2-5; 8 nucleotides line up with TRBD1. The TCR sequence derives from a human patient who received a liver transplant. Some T cells here may be from the graft donor. Sequenced material: CD4+ T cells from blood, taken around 50 months after liver transplant. The CDR3 loop reads CASTLLLTGGRGETQYF. The CDR3 DNA is TGTGCCAGCACCCTCCTCCTCACAGGGGGTCGGGGCGAGACCCAGTACTTC.